The next 20 T cell receptor beta chains were all read from a single sample in a study of blood T cell repertoires in COVID-19. TCRdb's copy holds only in-frame clones and misses some; the assay was immunoSEQ multiplex PCR. This table holds 190,000 or so clones, around four fifths found once. Sequencing was performed on peripheral blood. The receptors here all came from a man in his forties or fifties with active or convalescent COVID-19.

This chain connects TRBV27 to TRBJ1-1; TRBD1 might be the D (5 bases). Germline V gene sequence: CDR1 MNHEY, CDR2 SMNVEV (reference sequence). Trimming pared 3 bases from V and 2 bases from J, leaving 10 bases between. The CDR3 sequence is 14 residues long. Here the CDR3 reads CASSLRGSNTEAFF. CDR3 nucleotide sequence: TGTGCCAGCAGTTTGCGGGGCTCAAACACTGAAGCTTTCTTT.

The rearrangement joins TRBV4-1 to TRBJ2-1, with D possibly being TRBD1 (5 bases). The CDR3 is 13 amino acids. V was clipped by 1 base and J by 10 bases, with 11 bases between them. The V gene's germline CDR1 is MGHRA and CDR2 YSYEKL. The DNA for the CDR3 is TGCGCCAGCAGCCAAGCCGACCAGGGCGAGCAGTTCTTC. It yields the protein CASSQADQGEQFF.

The chain couples TRBV11-2 to TRBJ1-2; 8 bases line up with TRBD1. The ends lost 3 bases at V and 4 bases at J; junction bases unmatched: 4. CDR3 length: 14 amino acids. Per the germline V gene, CDR1 is SGHAT and CDR2 is FQNNGV. The CDR3 DNA is TGTGCCAGCAGCTTTGACAGGGGAGGCTATGGCTACACCTTC. Translation gives CASSFDRGGYGYTF.

This chain links TRBV11-2 with TRBJ2-3; 8 bases line up with TRBD1. CDR3 size: 16 residues. The germline V gene encodes CDR1 SGHAT and CDR2 FQNNGV. Germline trimming cut 2 bases from V and 3 bases from J; bases unmatched to any gene: 7. The CDR3 DNA sequence: TGTGCCAGCAGCTTATCGCGGACAGGGCGAACAGATACGCAGTATTTT. This gives the protein CASSLSRTGRTDTQYF.

V and J are TRBV7-2 and TRBJ1-2; the D is unclear. Trimming took 4 bases from V and 2 from J, leaving 11 bases between them. The CDR3 totals 14 residues. Germline assignment: CDR1 SGHTA and CDR2 FQGNSA. CDR3 coding DNA: TGTGCCAGCAGCTCCGATCCGGTGAACTATGGCTACACCTTC. Its protein is CASSSDPVNYGYTF.

The chain carries TRBV4-3 and TRBJ2-5, with 9 nucleotides matching TRBD2. Germline CDR1 is LGHNA and CDR2 is YSLEER. The CDR3 totals 14 residues. V gave up 4 bases and J gave up 5 bases; unmatched junction bases: 5. Here the CDR3 DNA reads TGCGCCAGCAGCCCGGGACTAGCAAGGGAGACCCAGTACTTC. Its protein is CASSPGLARETQYF.

The chain combines TRBV9 with TRBJ2-2; tentatively, D is TRBD2 (6 bases). The V gene's germline CDR1 is SGDLS and CDR2 YYNGEE. The CDR3 has 15 residues. Between the trimmed V and J ends, which lost 2 bases and 2 bases, there was a span of 10 bases. CDR3: CASSVPGLNTGELFF. CDR3 sequence (DNA): TGTGCCAGCAGCGTTCCGGGACTTAACACCGGGGAGCTGTTTTTT.

The sample holds one count of this clone. The chain joins TRBV5-1 to TRBJ1-2; 10 nucleotides align to TRBD1. The CDR3 has 14 amino acids. Trimming cost V 4 bases and J 8 bases; bases outside gene matches: 8. The germline V gene encodes CDR1 SGHRS and CDR2 YFSETQ. CDR3 nucleotides: TGCGCCAGCAGCCCTGGCCCGACAGGGGGCGGCTACACCTTC. It translates to CASSPGPTGGGYTF.

The rearrangement joins TRBV5-4 to TRBJ2-2; 9 bases fit TRBD1. This CDR3 is 15 amino acids long. Germline V gene data show CDR1 as SGHNT and CDR2 as YYREEE (reference sequence). J lost 4 bases, V lost 2 bases, and 3 bases had no gene match. CDR3 sequence reads: CASSFRQGGTGELFF. The CDR3 region has the DNA TGTGCCAGCAGCTTTAGACAGGGGGGCACCGGGGAGCTGTTTTTT.

The chain is built from TRBV5-8 and TRBJ1-6; 7 nucleotides align to TRBD1. Germline values: CDR1 SGHTS, CDR2 YDEGEE. Losses at the gene ends were 5 bases for V and 5 bases for J; bases not matched to a gene: 4. The CDR3 has 14 amino acids. The CDR3 sequence is CASSSGQHNSPLHF. CDR3 bases: TGTGCCAGCAGTTCGGGACAGCATAATTCACCCCTCCACTTT.

V is TRBV29-1 and J is TRBJ2-7, with D uncertain. From germline, CDR1 is SQVTM and CDR2 ANQGSEA. The CDR3 spans 11 residues. Trimming pared 5 bases from V and 6 bases from J, leaving 11 bases between. CDR3 amino acids: CSVRLRSEQYF. The CDR3 DNA reads TGCAGCGTTCGGCTGAGGAGCGAGCAGTACTTC.

This chain uses TRBV30 with TRBJ2-3; a possible D gene is TRBD2 (5 bases). V shed 7 bases and J shed 2 bases, with 16 bases lying between them. This CDR3 has 14 amino acids. Looked up from germline, CDR1 is GTSNPN and CDR2 is SVGIG (reference sequence). The CDR3 DNA reads TGTGCCTACGATTGGGGAGCGGCCACAGATACGCAGTATTTT. It is translated as CAYDWGAATDTQYF.

J is TRBJ1-6 and V is TRBV3-1 (or the pseudogene TRBV3-2), with TRBD1 as a possible D gene (6 bases). The CDR3 consists of 18 residues. Germline values: CDR1 LGHDT, CDR2 YNNKEL (reference sequence). Deletions cut 1 base from V and 8 bases from J, with 21 bases between. CDR3 amino acids: CASSQVYHLTDSDSPLHF. CDR3 nucleotide sequence: TGTGCCAGCAGCCAAGTTTATCACCTAACGGACAGTGATTCACCCCTCCACTTT.

CDR3 DNA sequence: TGTGCCAGCAGCCAATCACAGCTCTACGAGCAGTACTTC. This encodes CASSQSQLYEQYF. The chain links TRBV3-1 (or the pseudogene TRBV3-2) to TRBJ2-7, with D hard to call. The V gene lost 2 bases and the J gene lost 3 bases, with 8 bases spanning the gap. The CDR3 has 13 amino acids. Germline CDR1 reads LGHDT; CDR2 reads YNNKEL (reference sequence).

This chain uses TRBV18 with TRBJ2-5, with 7 bases lining up with TRBD2. Germline CDR1 is KGHSH and CDR2 is LQKENI. V dropped 1 base and J dropped 2; count of bases not matched to a gene: 4. The CDR3 covers 15 residues. The CDR3 DNA reads as TGTGCCAGCTCACCACAAGCGGGGCAACAAGAGACCCAGTACTTC. It codes for CASSPQAGQQETQYF.

The CDR3 DNA reads TGTGCCAGCAGTCCTTCACAGGGGGCCGGGAATCAGCCCCAGCATTTT. It is translated as CASSPSQGAGNQPQHF. The V call is TRBV6-6, the J call TRBJ1-5, with TRBD1 identical over 9 bases. V was clipped by 5 bases and J by 4 bases; unmatched bases: 9. The germline CDR1 and CDR2 sequences are MNHNY and SVGAGI (reference sequence). This CDR3 is 16 amino acids long.

A word on this clone: A read error may be the cause here, since a much bigger clone is one base away. This specimen includes other DNA sequences encoding the same CDR3. The rearrangement uses TRBV6-5 and TRBJ1-5, with TRBD1 matching over 7 bases. This CDR3 contains 14 residues. V dropped 4 bases and J dropped 2; count of bases not matched to a gene: 2. The germline V gene encodes CDR1 MNHEY and CDR2 SVGAGI. The CDR3 loop is CASSLTGGNQPQHF. The CDR3 DNA reads as TGTGCCAGCAGTTTAACAGGGGGCAATCAGCCCCAGCATTTT.

This clone has just one count. J is TRBJ2-7 and V is TRBV5-8; no definite D call. The V gene's germline CDR1 is SGHTS and CDR2 YDEGEE. Between the trimmed V and J ends, which lost 2 bases and 6 bases, there was a span of 6 bases. This CDR3 region has 11 residues. In DNA, the CDR3 is TGTGCCAGCAGCTTATTAGCCGAGCAGTACTTC. Encoded protein: CASSLLAEQYF.

The chain combines TRBV28 with TRBJ1-1; TRBD1 is a possible D gene (6 bases). The V gene lost 0 bases and the J gene lost 5 bases, with 7 bases spanning the gap. The CDR3 totals 13 residues. Germline CDR1 is MDHEN and CDR2 is SYDVKM. CDR3 protein: CASSLWQGTEAFF. CDR3 DNA: TGTGCCAGCAGTTTATGGCAGGGGACTGAAGCTTTCTTT.

As DNA, the CDR3 is TGTGCCACCAGTGATTCGGACAGCTCGAACACCGGGGAGCTGTTTTTT. Translation gives CATSDSDSSNTGELFF. This sequence joins TRBV24-1 and TRBJ2-2, with a weak D call TRBD1 (6 bases). The CDR3 totals 16 residues. Germline V CDR1 and CDR2: KGHDR, SFDVKD. V lost 2 bases and J lost 0, with 9 bases in between.